This TCR beta chain was captured by sequencing in a study of blood T cell repertoires in COVID-19. Study overall: Acute-phase and convalescent COVID-19 samples originated in the United States, Italy and Spain. In each case, the material was cDNA or gDNA derived from T cells, B-cell-depleted T cells, or PBMCs.

This CDR3 has 18 residues. Germline loops: CDR1 SEHNR, CDR2 FQNEAQ (reference sequence). Trimming took 5 bases from V and 4 from J; bases not matched to a gene: 16. Each participant's cohort was designated according to participant-reported clinical history. Some clones are missing from TCRdb's copy, which holds only in-frame ones; the method was immunoSEQ multiplex PCR. The table records roughly 220,000 clones, around 91% of them present only once. This clonotype was obtained from a woman under 30 in a cohort exposed to, infected with or recovered from COVID-19 (not recorded which). The sequencing sample was made of PBMCs or T cells enriched from blood (not recorded which). The chain carries TRBV7-9 and TRBJ2-5; 10 bases fit TRBD1. Here the CDR3 reads CASSRRGVGTGVGETQYF. The CDR3 DNA is TGTGCCAGCAGCCGACGGGGAGTCGGGACAGGGGTAGGAGAGACCCAGTACTTC.